These T cell receptor beta chains were read from a single sample in a study of identical twins. Each CDR3 protein is one row after TCRdb ran MiXCR on the 5' RACE reads. There are fewer than 900,000 distinct CDR3 sequences in the sample; 21% occur only once, and roughly 4% lies in the top ten. The data were also submitted as part of a second study, on T cells expressing NK-cell markers.

Input material: PBMCs. These TCRs come from a woman under 30 in good health. CDR3s include the opening cysteine and the closing phenylalanine or tryptophan. The order of the fields is J gene, V gene, clone size, D gene, CDR3 protein, CDR3 DNA. A D gene is named only where the DNA matches it firmly. Expanded clones get a size class; other rows say once, few or many, or leave the size out.

j_call: TRBJ2-6; v_call: TRBV29-1; clone_size: many; d_call: .; cdr3_aa: CSVASGANVLTF; cdr3_nt: TGCAGCGTTGCTTCAGGGGCCAACGTCCTGACTTTC
j_call: TRBJ2-5; v_call: TRBV12-3/TRBV12-4; clone_size: few; d_call: TRBD1; cdr3_aa: CASSSMTGAGETQYF; cdr3_nt: TGTGCCAGCAGTTCCATGACAGGGGCGGGTGAGACCCAGTACTTC
j_call: TRBJ2-7; v_call: TRBV13; clone_size: .; d_call: .; cdr3_aa: CASSLTTGIYEQYF; cdr3_nt: TGTGCCAGCAGCCTCACTACAGGGATCTACGAGCAGTACTTC
j_call: TRBJ2-5; v_call: TRBV20-1; clone_size: many; d_call: .; cdr3_aa: CSARKPTQETQYF; cdr3_nt: TGCAGTGCTAGAAAGCCAACCCAAGAGACCCAGTACTTC
j_call: TRBJ2-5; v_call: TRBV5-1; clone_size: .; d_call: .; cdr3_aa: CASSHSGGETQYF; cdr3_nt: TGCGCCAGCAGCCATAGCGGAGGGGAGACCCAGTACTTC
j_call: TRBJ2-7; v_call: TRBV5-1; clone_size: .; d_call: TRBD2; cdr3_aa: CASAWGTGGPHEQYF; cdr3_nt: TGCGCCAGCGCCTGGGGGACGGGGGGGCCCCACGAGCAGTACTTC
j_call: TRBJ1-2; v_call: TRBV6-4; clone_size: few; d_call: .; cdr3_aa: CASSSVVGYGYTF; cdr3_nt: TGTGCCAGCAGTTCGGTGGTGGGCTATGGCTACACCTTC
j_call: TRBJ2-7; v_call: TRBV2; clone_size: .; d_call: .; cdr3_aa: CASSEVPGGLQYF; cdr3_nt: TGTGCCAGCAGTGAAGTGCCCGGGGGGCTGCAGTACTTC
j_call: TRBJ2-4; v_call: TRBV12-3/TRBV12-4; clone_size: few; d_call: TRBD2; cdr3_aa: CASKPGGPKNIQYF; cdr3_nt: TGTGCCAGCAAGCCGGGGGGGCCCAAAAACATTCAGTACTTC
j_call: TRBJ2-2; v_call: TRBV7-9; clone_size: .; d_call: .; cdr3_aa: CASSLSHTGELFF; cdr3_nt: TGTGCCAGCAGCTTATCTCACACCGGGGAGCTGTTTTTT
j_call: TRBJ2-7; v_call: TRBV12-3/TRBV12-4; clone_size: many; d_call: TRBD1; cdr3_aa: CASRKDRDEQYF; cdr3_nt: TGTGCCAGCAGAAAAGACAGGGACGAGCAGTACTTC
j_call: TRBJ2-7; v_call: TRBV5-1; clone_size: few; d_call: .; cdr3_aa: CASSLWSAHSYEQYF; cdr3_nt: TGCGCCAGCAGCTTGTGGTCAGCTCATTCCTACGAGCAGTACTTC
j_call: TRBJ1-4; v_call: TRBV20-1; clone_size: few; d_call: .; cdr3_aa: CSASRGPTNEKLFF; cdr3_nt: TGCAGTGCTAGTCGGGGTCCTACTAATGAAAAACTGTTTTTT
j_call: TRBJ1-2; v_call: TRBV5-1; clone_size: .; d_call: .; cdr3_aa: CASRSQTYGYTF; cdr3_nt: TGCGCCAGCAGAAGCCAGACCTATGGCTACACCTTC
j_call: TRBJ2-7; v_call: TRBV25-1; clone_size: few; d_call: TRBD1; cdr3_aa: CASQQGSYEQYF; cdr3_nt: TGTGCCAGTCAACAGGGGTCCTACGAGCAGTACTTC
j_call: TRBJ2-4; v_call: TRBV20-1; clone_size: .; d_call: TRBD1; cdr3_aa: CSASRTGIQYF; cdr3_nt: TGCAGTGCTAGCCGGACAGGCATTCAGTACTTC
j_call: TRBJ2-3; v_call: TRBV29-1; clone_size: many; d_call: TRBD2; cdr3_aa: CSVGVAGSTDTQYF; cdr3_nt: TGCAGCGTTGGAGTAGCGGGAAGCACAGATACGCAGTATTTT
j_call: TRBJ2-3; v_call: TRBV6-1; clone_size: few; d_call: TRBD1; cdr3_aa: CASNDRGRDRDTQYF; cdr3_nt: TGTGCCAGCAACGACAGGGGGAGGGATAGAGATACGCAGTATTTT
j_call: TRBJ2-7; v_call: TRBV20-1; clone_size: few; d_call: TRBD1; cdr3_aa: CSAIGGTGSYEQYF; cdr3_nt: TGCAGTGCTATCGGGGGGACAGGGTCCTACGAGCAGTACTTC
j_call: TRBJ2-3; v_call: TRBV6-1; clone_size: .; d_call: .; cdr3_aa: CASSTGTLNTDTQYF; cdr3_nt: TGTGCCAGCAGTACCGGGACGCTAAACACAGATACGCAGTATTTT
j_call: TRBJ2-7; v_call: TRBV6-2/TRBV6-3; clone_size: .; d_call: TRBD2; cdr3_aa: CASSYSLLLGLAGSHREQYF; cdr3_nt: TGTGCCAGCAGTTACTCGCTGTTATTAGGACTAGCGGGTTCTCATCGCGAGCAGTACTTC
j_call: TRBJ2-5; v_call: TRBV12-3/TRBV12-4; clone_size: few; d_call: .; cdr3_aa: CASSHSPPETQYF; cdr3_nt: TGTGCCAGCAGTCATAGTCCCCCCGAGACCCAGTACTTC
j_call: TRBJ2-3; v_call: TRBV12-3/TRBV12-4; clone_size: .; d_call: .; cdr3_aa: CASTPALTTDTQYF; cdr3_nt: TGTGCCAGCACGCCCGCTCTTACCACAGATACGCAGTATTTT
j_call: TRBJ2-3; v_call: TRBV5-1; clone_size: few; d_call: .; cdr3_aa: CASIRGVQGSTDTQYF; cdr3_nt: TGCGCCAGCATCAGAGGAGTCCAGGGTAGCACAGATACGCAGTATTTT
j_call: TRBJ2-1; v_call: TRBV7-2; clone_size: .; d_call: TRBD1; cdr3_aa: CASSPRQGYNEQFF; cdr3_nt: TGTGCCAGCAGCCCCCGACAGGGCTACAATGAGCAGTTCTTC
j_call: TRBJ2-1; v_call: TRBV7-2; clone_size: .; d_call: TRBD2; cdr3_aa: CASSQRRGVYNEQFF; cdr3_nt: TGTGCCAGCAGCCAGAGACGGGGGGTCTACAATGAGCAGTTCTTC
j_call: TRBJ1-5; v_call: TRBV4-3; clone_size: many; d_call: .; cdr3_aa: CASSPGAGGNQPQHF; cdr3_nt: TGCGCCAGCAGCCCCGGAGCCGGGGGCAATCAGCCCCAGCATTTT